This T cell receptor beta chain was captured by sequencing in a study of blood T cell repertoires in COVID-19. Study context: PBMCs, B-cell-depleted T cells, or T cells provided the cDNA or gDNA that made up the material.

This clone showed up just a few times. Between the trimmed V and J ends, which lost 5 bases and 5 bases, there was a span of 12 bases. Per germline, CDR1 LNHDA and CDR2 SQIVND (reference sequence). CDR3 length equals 13 residues. The data were produced by immunoSEQ multiplex PCR, yet TCRdb's version contains in-frame clones alone and is incomplete. The table shows hundreds of thousands of clones, with 86% occurring only once. The chain joins TRBV19 to TRBJ2-5; the D gene is possibly TRBD1 (6 bases). Sequencing was done on a sample of peripheral blood. The origin of this receptor is a woman aged 30 to 39 with active or convalescent COVID-19. The CDR3 DNA follows: TGTGCCAGTAGTCCACAGGGCCGGGAGACCCAGTACTTC. This codes for CASSPQGRETQYF.